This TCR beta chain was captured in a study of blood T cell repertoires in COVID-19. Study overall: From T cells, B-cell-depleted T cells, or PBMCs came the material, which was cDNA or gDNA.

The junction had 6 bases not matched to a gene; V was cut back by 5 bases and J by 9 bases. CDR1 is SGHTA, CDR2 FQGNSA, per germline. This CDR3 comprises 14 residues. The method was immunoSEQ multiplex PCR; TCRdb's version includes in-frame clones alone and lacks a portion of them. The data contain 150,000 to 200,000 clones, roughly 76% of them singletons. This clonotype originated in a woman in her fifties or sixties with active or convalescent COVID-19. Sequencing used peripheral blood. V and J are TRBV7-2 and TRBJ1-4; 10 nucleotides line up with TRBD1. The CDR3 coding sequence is TGTGCCAGCAGCCCGGGACAGGGGATGCAAAAACTGTTTTTT. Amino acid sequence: CASSPGQGMQKLFF.